This T cell receptor (beta chain) was captured by sequencing in a study of shared clonotypes between healthy human individuals (dated by TCRdb to about 2020). In terms of the full investigation: The cohort included three men and a couple of women between 18 and 49 years of age. Per donor, three plates each were used for CD4 naive and CD4 memory, two for CD8 naive, and one for CD8 memory. To estimate repertoire size and how much clonotype sharing occurs between individuals, the study deeply sequenced the blood TCR repertoires of a handful of healthy adults. To increase sequencing depth and limit assay-specific biases, TCR repertoire library preparation and sequencing were carried out by different laboratories using diverse techniques. Each donor's leukapheresis produced roughly between about 0.9 and 9.5 billion PBMCs. General conclusions and limits of the study: Pairwise subsampling led to the expectation that sequencing depth would affect the degree of clonotype sharing among donors. Because the study included only a small number of donors, the genetic and exposure-history diversity represented was limited. Clonotypes shared by all four sorted-subset donors showed higher generation probabilities than non-shared clonotypes. Incomplete sequencing was indicated by rarefaction of sorted-subset datasets, despite the large sequencing depth. When four donors were compared, the shared fraction of clonotypes was roughly 5% for naive CD4, approximately 3.5% for naive CD8, 2.3% for memory CD4, and 0.35% to 0.4% for memory CD8. Sampling was limited to blood, and TCR repertoires in tissue likely differ from TCR repertoires in blood. Naive subsets generally had larger estimated clonotype richness than memory subsets did.

Using the deep immunoSEQ assay, multiplex PCR amplified TCR CDR3 regions from genomic DNA. For each cell subset, the extracted genomic DNA was distributed evenly across all wells of several immunoSEQ 96-well plates, and each plate served as one replicate. For sorted subsets, about 210 ng of genomic DNA, equivalent to tens of thousands of T cell genomes, went into each replicate PCR. Purified libraries were quantified with a Qubit 3.0 fluorometer, sized on a Bioanalyzer 2100, and re-quantified with the KAPA Library Quantification kit. Every immunoSEQ 96-well plate was sequenced on a dedicated single-read 150-cycle Illumina NextSeq 550 flow cell. The published analysis was carried out like this. Because the immunoSEQ output held only junctional sequences and lacked quality scores, the filtering could not match the filtering applied to full-length reads. To assign V/J genes and CDR3, sequences were annotated against IMGT germline references using PyIR, a Python wrapper for IgBLAST v1.9. Reads with weak V/J assignments (E-value above 1e-6), missing CDR3, stop codons, out-of-frame junctions, or ambiguous translated residues were removed. V3J clonotypes were defined by identical inferred V gene, J gene, and CDR3 amino acid sequence. Percentage overlap between repertoires was computed as shared unique clonotypes divided by the size of the smaller repertoire. RTK rarefaction, the Chao1 estimator, and Recon v2.1 estimates of unobserved clonotypes were used to assess repertoire richness. For all TCRbeta clonotypes obtained by the gDNA method from a few donors, generation probabilities were computed with OLGA. TCRdb retrieved this table from immuneACCESS and kept in-frame rearrangements only. Not all clones are present; in checked studies, unresolved V genes account for under half, and no reason is known for the remainder. That table gives V, J and clone size, and the DNA gave D and trimming. The sample yields fewer than 850,000 clones; 90% were counted once. The ten largest clones capture 30% to 35% of the sample.

Donors were healthy HIV-negative adults with no recently reported acute infections or vaccinations. Only Caucasian adults living in Nashville, Tennessee, USA were represented among the donors. CD8 memory samples consisted of magnetically selected CD45RO+ cells combined with CCR7-negative CD45RA+ effector memory (TemRA) cells. Blood was obtained by leukapheresis, after which PBMCs were separated by Ficoll-Histopaque density gradient centrifugation and cryopreserved in liquid nitrogen vapor phase. Analytical flow cytometry was used to check the purity and quantity of every magnetically sorted T cell population. From each sorted fraction, genomic DNA was isolated and quantified by UV absorbance on a Nanodrop 2000c. Unmatched junction bases come to 7, with V trimmed by 2 bases and J by 2 bases. Taken from cysteine to phenylalanine, the CDR3 has 17 residues. Kept here is only the CDR3 DNA, which spans 51 bases and is read in frame from base 1. The CDR1 and CDR2 encoded by the germline V gene are SGHRS and YFSETQ.

Concerning this clone itself: Its cognate antigen has yet to be identified. One base away there is no much larger clone; base qualities are not given.

This sequence originates from a man aged 18 to 29 in good health. Some clones in this sample may be carry-over from other donors' samples. This receptor chain uses TRBV5-1 and TRBJ2-2, with 9 central nucleotides matching TRBD2. The material sequenced was memory CD8+ T cells from PBMCs. The cell subset or site label here, explained by the study, means: CD45RO+ cells pooled with CCR7-negative TemRA cells. The DNA sequence follows: TGCGCCAGCAGCTTCGCGGCGGGAGGGCCCAACACCGGGGAGCTGTTTTTT. Its product reads: CASSFAAGGPNTGELFF.